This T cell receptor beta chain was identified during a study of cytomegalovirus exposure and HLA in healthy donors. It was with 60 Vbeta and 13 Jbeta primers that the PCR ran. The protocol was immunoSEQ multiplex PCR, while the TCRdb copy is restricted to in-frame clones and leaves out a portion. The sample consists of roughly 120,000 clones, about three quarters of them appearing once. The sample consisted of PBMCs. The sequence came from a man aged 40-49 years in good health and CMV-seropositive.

CDR3 nucleotide sequence: TGTGCCAGCAGTGTAAGACTAGCGGGTACCTACAATGAGCAGTTCTTC. Amino acid sequence: CASSVRLAGTYNEQFF. The rearrangement uses TRBV6-1 and TRBJ2-1, with 10 bases identical to TRBD2. The CDR3 runs to 16 residues. CDR1 and CDR2 (germline): MNHNS, SASEGT. J gave up 2 bases and V 4 bases, and 5 bases lay outside the gene matches.